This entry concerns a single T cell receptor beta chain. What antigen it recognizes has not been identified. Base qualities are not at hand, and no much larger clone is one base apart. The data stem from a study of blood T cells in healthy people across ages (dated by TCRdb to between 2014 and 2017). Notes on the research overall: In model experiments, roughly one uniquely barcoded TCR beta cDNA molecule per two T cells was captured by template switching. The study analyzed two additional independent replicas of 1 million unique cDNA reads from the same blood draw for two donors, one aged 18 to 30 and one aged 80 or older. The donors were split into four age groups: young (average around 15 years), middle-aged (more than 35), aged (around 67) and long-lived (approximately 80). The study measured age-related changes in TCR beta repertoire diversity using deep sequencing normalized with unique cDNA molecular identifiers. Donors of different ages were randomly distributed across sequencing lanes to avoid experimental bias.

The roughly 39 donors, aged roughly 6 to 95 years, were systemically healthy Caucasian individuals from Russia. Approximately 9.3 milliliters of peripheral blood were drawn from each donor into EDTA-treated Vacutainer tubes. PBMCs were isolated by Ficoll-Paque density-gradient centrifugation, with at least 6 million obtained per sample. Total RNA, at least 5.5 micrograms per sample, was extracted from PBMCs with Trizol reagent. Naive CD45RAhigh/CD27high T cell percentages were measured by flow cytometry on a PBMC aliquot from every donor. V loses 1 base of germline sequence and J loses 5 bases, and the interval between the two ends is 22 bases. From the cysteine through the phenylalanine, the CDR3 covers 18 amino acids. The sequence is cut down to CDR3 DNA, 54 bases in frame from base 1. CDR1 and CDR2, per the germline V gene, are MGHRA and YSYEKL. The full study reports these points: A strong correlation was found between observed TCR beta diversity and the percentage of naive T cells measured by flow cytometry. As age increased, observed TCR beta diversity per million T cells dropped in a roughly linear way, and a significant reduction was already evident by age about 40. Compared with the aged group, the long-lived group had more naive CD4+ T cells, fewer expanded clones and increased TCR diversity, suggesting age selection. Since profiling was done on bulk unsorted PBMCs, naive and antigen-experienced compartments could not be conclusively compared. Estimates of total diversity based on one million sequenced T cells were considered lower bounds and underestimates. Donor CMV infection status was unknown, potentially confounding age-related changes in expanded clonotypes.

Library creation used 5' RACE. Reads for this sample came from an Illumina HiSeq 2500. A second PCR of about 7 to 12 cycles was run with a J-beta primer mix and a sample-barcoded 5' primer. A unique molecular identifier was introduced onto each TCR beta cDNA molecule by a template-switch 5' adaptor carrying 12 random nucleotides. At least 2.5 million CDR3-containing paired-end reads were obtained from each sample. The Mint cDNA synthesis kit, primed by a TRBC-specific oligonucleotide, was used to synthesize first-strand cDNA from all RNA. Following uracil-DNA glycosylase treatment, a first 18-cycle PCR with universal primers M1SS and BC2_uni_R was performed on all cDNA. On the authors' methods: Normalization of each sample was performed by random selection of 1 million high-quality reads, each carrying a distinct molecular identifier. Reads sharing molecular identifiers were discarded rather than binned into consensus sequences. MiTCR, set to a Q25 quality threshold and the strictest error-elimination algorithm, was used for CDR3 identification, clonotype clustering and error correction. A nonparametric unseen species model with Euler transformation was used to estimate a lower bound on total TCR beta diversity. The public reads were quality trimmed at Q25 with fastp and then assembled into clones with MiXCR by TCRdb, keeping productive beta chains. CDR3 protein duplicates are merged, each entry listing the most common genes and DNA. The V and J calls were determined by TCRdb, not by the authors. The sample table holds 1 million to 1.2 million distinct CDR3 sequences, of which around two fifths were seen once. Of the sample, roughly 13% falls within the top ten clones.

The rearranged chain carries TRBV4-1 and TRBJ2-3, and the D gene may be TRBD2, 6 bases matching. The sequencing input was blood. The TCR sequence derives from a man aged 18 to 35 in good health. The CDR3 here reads CASSQAEASERAGDTQYF. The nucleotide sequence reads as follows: TGCGCCAGCAGCCAAGCGGAGGCTAGCGAGAGGGCGGGAGATACGCAGTATTTT.